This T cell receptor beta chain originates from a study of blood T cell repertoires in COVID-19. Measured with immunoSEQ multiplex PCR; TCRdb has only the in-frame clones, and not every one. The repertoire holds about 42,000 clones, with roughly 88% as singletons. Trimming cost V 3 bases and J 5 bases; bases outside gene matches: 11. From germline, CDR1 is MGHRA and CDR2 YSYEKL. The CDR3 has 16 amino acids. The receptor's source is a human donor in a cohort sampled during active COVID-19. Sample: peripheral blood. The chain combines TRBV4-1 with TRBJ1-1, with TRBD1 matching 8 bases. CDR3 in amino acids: CASSHPGGVPRTEAFF. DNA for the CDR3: TGCGCCAGCAGCCATCCAGGGGGCGTACCTCGGACTGAAGCTTTCTTT.